This entry describes one T cell receptor (beta chain). As yet, its antigen is unknown. With 1 base removed from V and 0 bases from J, the gap between germline ends came to 10 bases. The CDR3 length is 16 residues. Germline V gives CDR1 DFQATT, CDR2 SNEGSKA (reference sequence). Carried by the TCR beta cDNA libraries were unique molecular identifiers. One entry per CDR3 protein results from TCRdb running MiXCR on the PCR reads. Of fewer than 900,000 distinct CDR3 sequences listed, about 45% are singletons. The sample is drawn from a study of post-analysis software for immune sequencing data. Study-wide results and caveats: The five TRBV segments detected at higher frequency in patients than in controls included TRBV5-6, TRBV5-1 and TRBV20-1.

The TCR was taken from a girl aged 5 to 17 with multiple sclerosis. This chain joins TRBV20-1 and TRBJ2-6; the D is unclear. Sample: blood. CDR3: CSARARAGSGANVLTF. The CDR3 DNA reads TGCAGTGCTAGAGCCAGAGCAGGCTCTGGGGCCAACGTCCTGACTTTC.